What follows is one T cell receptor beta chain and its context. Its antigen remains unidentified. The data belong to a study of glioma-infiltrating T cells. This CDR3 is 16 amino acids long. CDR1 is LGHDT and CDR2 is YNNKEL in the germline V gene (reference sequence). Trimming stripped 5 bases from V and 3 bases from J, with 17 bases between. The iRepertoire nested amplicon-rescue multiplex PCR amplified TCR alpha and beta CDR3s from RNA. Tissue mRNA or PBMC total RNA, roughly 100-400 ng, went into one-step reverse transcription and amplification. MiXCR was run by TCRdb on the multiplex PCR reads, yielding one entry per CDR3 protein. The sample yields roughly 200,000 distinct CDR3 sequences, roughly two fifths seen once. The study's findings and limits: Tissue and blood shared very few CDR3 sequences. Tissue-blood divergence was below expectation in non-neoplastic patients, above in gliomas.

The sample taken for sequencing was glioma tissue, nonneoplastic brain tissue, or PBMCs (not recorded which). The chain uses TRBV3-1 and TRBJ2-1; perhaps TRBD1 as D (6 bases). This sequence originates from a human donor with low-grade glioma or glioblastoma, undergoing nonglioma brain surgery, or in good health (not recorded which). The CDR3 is CASSEAGVGIYNEQFF. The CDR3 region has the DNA TGTGCCAGCAGCGAAGCAGGGGTGGGCATCTACAATGAGCAGTTCTTC.